The clone carrying this TCR beta chain was seen a single time. The sample originates from a study of cytomegalovirus exposure and HLA in healthy donors. Germline V gene sequence: CDR1 MDHEN, CDR2 SYDVKM. Trimming cost V 11 bases and J 7 bases, with 14 bases left between them. This CDR3 has 11 amino acids. The PCR employed 60 Vbeta primers together with 13 Jbeta primers. The table came from immunoSEQ multiplex PCR; TCRdb's copy has only in-frame clones and leaves some out. This sample has some 150,000 clones, with around 82% found just once. The V gene is TRBV28, the J gene TRBJ1-2; no firm D call. Input material: PBMCs. This receptor was identified in a middle-aged man in good health and CMV-seropositive. The CDR3 DNA reads TGTGCCGGCCGTTCGAGGTCTGGCTACACCTTC. It is translated as CAGRSRSGYTF.